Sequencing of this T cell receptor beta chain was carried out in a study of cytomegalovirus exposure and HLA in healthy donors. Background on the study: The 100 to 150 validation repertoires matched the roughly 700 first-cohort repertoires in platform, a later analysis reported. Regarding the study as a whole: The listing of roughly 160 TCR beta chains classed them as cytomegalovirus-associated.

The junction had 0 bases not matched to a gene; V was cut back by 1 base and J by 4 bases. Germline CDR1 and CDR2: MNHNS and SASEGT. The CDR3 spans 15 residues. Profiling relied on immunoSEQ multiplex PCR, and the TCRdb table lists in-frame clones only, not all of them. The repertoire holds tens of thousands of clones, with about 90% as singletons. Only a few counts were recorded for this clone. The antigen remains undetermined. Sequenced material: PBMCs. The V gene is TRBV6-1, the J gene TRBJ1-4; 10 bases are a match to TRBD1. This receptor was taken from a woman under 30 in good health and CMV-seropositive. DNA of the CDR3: TGTGCCAGCAGTGAAGGGACAGGGGGTAATGAAAAACTGTTTTTT. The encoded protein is CASSEGTGGNEKLFF.